A selection of T cell receptor beta chains follows, all from one sample in a study of identical twins. A single record per CDR3 protein comes from TCRdb applying MiXCR to the 5' RACE reads. The repertoire includes roughly 770,000 distinct CDR3 sequences, 18% of them detected once, and roughly 14% sits in the top ten. The sample was also linked to a second study, of T cells expressing NK-cell markers.

Material: PBMCs. The source of these receptors is a young woman in good health. The CDR3 runs from the conserved cysteine through the conserved F or W. The D gene is left open where the match is weak. Clone size is shown for a subset of rows, as once, few, many or a class of expanded clone.

d_call clone_size j_call v_call cdr3_nt cdr3_aa
. . TRBJ1-5 TRBV6-5 TGTGCCAGCAGTTCAAGGGATGGACAGCCCCAGCATTTT CASSSRDGQPQHF
. medium-sized TRBJ1-5 TRBV12-3/TRBV12-4 TGTGCCAGCAGTTCAAAGGACGGCAATCAGCCCCAGCATTTT CASSSKDGNQPQHF
. . TRBJ2-3 TRBV6-5 TGTGCCAGCAGTTACCCTGGGGGGACCCGGGATACGCAGTATTTT CASSYPGGTRDTQYF
TRBD1 . TRBJ2-1 TRBV2 TGTGCCAGCAGTACCGGGACAGCCCAGTTCTTC CASSTGTAQFF
. . TRBJ2-1 TRBV29-1 TGCAGCGTTGAAGGTGATTGGCAGCTTTCCTACAATGAGCAGTTCTTC CSVEGDWQLSYNEQFF
. few TRBJ1-5 TRBV10-3 TGTGCCATCAGTGGAGAAAGCAATCAGCCCCAGCATTTT CAISGESNQPQHF
. . TRBJ2-7 TRBV20-1 TGCAGTGCTGGCAGAGGGGGGCGTCCCTACGAGCAGTACTTC CSAGRGGRPYEQYF
. . TRBJ2-7 TRBV3-1 TGTGCCAGCAGCCAAGCGTCGACCCGTTCCGAGCAGTACTTC CASSQASTRSEQYF
TRBD1 . TRBJ1-1 TRBV12-5 TGTGCTAGTGGTTCACAGGGGAGCACTGAAGCTTTCTTT CASGSQGSTEAFF
. many TRBJ2-1 TRBV7-9 TGTGCCAGCAGCTTAGTAGGGCTAGCGTCCAATGAGCAGTTCTTC CASSLVGLASNEQFF